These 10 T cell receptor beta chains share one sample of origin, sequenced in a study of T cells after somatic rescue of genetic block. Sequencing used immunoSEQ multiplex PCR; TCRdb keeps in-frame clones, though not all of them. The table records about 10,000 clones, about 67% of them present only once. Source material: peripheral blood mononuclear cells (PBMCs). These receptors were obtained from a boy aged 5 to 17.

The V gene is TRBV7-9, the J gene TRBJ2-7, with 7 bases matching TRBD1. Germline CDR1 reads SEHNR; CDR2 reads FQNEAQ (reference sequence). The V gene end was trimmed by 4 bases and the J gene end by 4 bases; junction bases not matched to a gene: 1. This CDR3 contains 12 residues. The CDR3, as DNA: TGTGCCAGCAGCTCGACAGGGTACGAGCAGTACTTC. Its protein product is CASSSTGYEQYF.

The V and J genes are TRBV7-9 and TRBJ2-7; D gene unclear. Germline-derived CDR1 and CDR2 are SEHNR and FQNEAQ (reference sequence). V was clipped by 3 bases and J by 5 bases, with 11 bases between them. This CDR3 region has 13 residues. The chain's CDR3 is CASSFTPSHEQYF. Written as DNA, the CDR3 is TGTGCCAGCAGCTTCACCCCCAGCCACGAGCAGTACTTC. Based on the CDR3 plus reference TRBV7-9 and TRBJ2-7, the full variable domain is DTGVSQNPRHKITKRGQNVTFRCDPISEHNRLYWYRQTLGQGPEFLTYFQNEAQLEKSRLLSDRFSAERPKGSFSTLEIQRTEQGDSAMYLCASSFTPSHEQYFGPGTRLTVT.

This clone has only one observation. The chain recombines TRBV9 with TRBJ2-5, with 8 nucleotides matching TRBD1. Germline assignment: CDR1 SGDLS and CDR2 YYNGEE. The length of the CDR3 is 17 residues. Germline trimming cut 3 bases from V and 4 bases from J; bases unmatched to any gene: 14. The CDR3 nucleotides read TGTGCCAGCAGCGCCGGAACAGGGGGAATGGCAACAGAGACCCAGTACTTC. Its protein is CASSAGTGGMATETQYF.

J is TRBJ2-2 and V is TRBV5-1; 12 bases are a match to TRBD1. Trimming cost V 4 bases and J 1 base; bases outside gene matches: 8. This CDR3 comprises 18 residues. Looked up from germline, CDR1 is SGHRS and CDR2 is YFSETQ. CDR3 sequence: CASSPGTGGPLNTGELFF. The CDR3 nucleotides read TGCGCCAGCAGCCCCGGGACAGGGGGCCCCTTGAACACCGGGGAGCTGTTTTTT.

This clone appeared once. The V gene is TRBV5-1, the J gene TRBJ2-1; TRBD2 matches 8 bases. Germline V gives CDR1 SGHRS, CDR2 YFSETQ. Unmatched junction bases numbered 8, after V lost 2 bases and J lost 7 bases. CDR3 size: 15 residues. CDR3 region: CASSFTSGGVNEQFF. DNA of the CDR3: TGCGCCAGCAGCTTTACTAGCGGAGGGGTGAATGAGCAGTTCTTC.

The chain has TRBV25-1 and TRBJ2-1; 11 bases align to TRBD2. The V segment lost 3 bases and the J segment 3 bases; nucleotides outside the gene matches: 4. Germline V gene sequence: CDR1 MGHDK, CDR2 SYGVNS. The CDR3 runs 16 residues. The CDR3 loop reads CASSDPGLAVYNEQFF. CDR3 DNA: TGTGCCAGCAGTGATCCGGGACTAGCGGTCTACAATGAGCAGTTCTTC.

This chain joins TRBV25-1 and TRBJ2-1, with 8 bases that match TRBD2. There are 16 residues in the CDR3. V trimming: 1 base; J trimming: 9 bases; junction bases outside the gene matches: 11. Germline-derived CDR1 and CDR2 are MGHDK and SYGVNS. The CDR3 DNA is TGTGCCAGCAGTGAATTGGAGCGGGGGTTATTAGGTGAGCAGTTCTTC. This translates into CASSELERGLLGEQFF.

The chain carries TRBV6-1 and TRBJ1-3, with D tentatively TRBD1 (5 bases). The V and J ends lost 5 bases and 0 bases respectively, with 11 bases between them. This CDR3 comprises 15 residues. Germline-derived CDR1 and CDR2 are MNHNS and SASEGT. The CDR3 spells CASSKGTNSGNTIYF. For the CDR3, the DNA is TGTGCCAGCAGTAAGGGGACTAACTCTGGAAACACCATATATTTT.

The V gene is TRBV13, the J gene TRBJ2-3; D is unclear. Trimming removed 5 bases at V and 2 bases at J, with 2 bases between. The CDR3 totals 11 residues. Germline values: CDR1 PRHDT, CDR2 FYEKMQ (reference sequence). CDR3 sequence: CASSHTDTQYF. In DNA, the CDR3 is TGTGCCAGCAGCCACACAGATACGCAGTATTTT.

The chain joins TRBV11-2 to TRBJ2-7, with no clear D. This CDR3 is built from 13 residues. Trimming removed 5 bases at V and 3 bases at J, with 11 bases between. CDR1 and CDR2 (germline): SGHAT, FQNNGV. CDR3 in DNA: TGTGCCAGCAGCCCCCGTCTTAGCTACGAGCAGTACTTC. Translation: CASSPRLSYEQYF.